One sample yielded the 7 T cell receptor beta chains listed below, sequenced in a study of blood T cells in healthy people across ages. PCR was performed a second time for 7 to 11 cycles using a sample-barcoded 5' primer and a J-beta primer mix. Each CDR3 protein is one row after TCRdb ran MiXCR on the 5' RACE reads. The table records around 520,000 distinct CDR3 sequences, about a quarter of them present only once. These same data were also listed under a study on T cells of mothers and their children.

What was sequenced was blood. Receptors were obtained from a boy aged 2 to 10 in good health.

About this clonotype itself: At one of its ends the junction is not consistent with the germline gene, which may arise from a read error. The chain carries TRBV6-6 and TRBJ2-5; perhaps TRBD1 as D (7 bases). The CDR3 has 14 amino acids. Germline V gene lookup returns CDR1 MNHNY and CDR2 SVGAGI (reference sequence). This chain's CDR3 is CAGRGDSPGGTQYF. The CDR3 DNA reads TGTGCCGGCAGGGGGGACTCTCCCGGAGGGACCCAGTACTTC.

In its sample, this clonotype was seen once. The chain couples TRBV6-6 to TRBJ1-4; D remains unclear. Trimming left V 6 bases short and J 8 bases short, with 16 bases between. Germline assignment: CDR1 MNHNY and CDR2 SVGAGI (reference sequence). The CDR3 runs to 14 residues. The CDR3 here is CASRLDKFGEKLFF. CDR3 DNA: TGTGCCAGCAGACTTGACAAGTTCGGCGAAAAACTGTTTTTT.

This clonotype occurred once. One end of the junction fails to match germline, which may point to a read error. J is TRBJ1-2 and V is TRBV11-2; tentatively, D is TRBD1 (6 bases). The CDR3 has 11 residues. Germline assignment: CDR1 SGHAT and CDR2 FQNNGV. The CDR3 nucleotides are TGTGCCAGCAGTGCCAATGGGGGACACGGTTTC. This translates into CASSANGGHGF.

CDR3 DNA sequence: TGTGCCACCAGTGATGGCAAAGAAATAGAGACCCAGTACTTC. Its translation is CATSDGKEIETQYF. The chain employs TRBV24-1 and TRBJ2-5; D remains unclear. The CDR3 has 14 amino acids. V was cut by 3 bases and J by 4 bases, with 11 bases left in between. From germline, CDR1 is KGHDR and CDR2 SFDVKD.

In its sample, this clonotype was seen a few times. CDR3 DNA sequence: TGCAGTGCTAGCCCGGGACAGGGAACAGAGACCCAGTACTTC. Translating it yields CSASPGQGTETQYF. The chain recombines TRBV20-1 with TRBJ2-5; 9 bases align to TRBD1. Germline V CDR1 and CDR2: DFQATT, SNEGSKA (reference sequence). V lost 3 bases to trimming and J lost 4 bases; unmatched junction nucleotides: 6. The CDR3 contains 14 residues.

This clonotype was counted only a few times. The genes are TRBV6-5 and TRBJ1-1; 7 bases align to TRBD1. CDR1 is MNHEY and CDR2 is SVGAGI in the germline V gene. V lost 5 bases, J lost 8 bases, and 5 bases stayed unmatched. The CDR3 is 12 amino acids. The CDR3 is CASSILRGEAFF. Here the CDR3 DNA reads TGTGCCAGCAGTATACTCAGGGGGGAAGCTTTCTTT.

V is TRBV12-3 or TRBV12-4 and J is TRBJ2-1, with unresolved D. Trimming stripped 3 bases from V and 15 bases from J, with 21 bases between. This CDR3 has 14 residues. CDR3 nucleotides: TGTGCCAGCAGTTTGTCCTCCGCTTTGGGCGGATGGTTCTTC. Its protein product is CASSLSSALGGWFF.